The 27 T cell receptor beta chains reported below all come from one sample, sequenced in a study of response to subunit inactivated influenza vaccine. TCRdb fed the RT-PCR reads into MiXCR, producing one record per CDR3 protein. The sample carries a few hundred thousand distinct CDR3 sequences, 12% to 15% recorded once. The starting material was PBMCs from blood, obtained less than 13 days after vaccination. The receptor set was obtained from a man between 45 and 60 years old who received an inactivated influenza vaccine.

This chain links TRBV6-5 with TRBJ2-7; D remains ambiguous. CDR3 length equals 15 residues. V was trimmed by 0 bases and J by 2 bases, leaving 11 bases between them. Germline CDR1 is MNHEY and CDR2 is SVGAGI. CDR3: CASSYSGRRTYEQYF. As DNA, the CDR3 is TGTGCCAGCAGTTACTCTGGCAGAAGAACCTACGAGCAGTACTTC.

In its sample, this clonotype was seen a few times. The chain has TRBV12-3 or TRBV12-4 and TRBJ2-7, with 12 bases fitting TRBD2. The trim removed 6 bases at V and 4 bases at J, leaving 7 bases unmatched. The CDR3 has 15 amino acids. The CDR3 region has the DNA TGTGCCAGCAGCCGCAGGACTAGCGGGAAGTACGAGCAGTACTTC. Residues: CASSRRTSGKYEQYF.

This clonotype occurred a few times. J is TRBJ2-1 and V is TRBV2, with D maybe TRBD2 (5 bases). This CDR3 contains 15 residues. V was pared by 7 bases and J by 0 bases, with 13 bases between. Germline V CDR1 and CDR2: SNHLY, FYNNEI. This chain's CDR3 is CASKRSGNSYNEQFF. The CDR3 nucleotides are TGTGCCAGCAAACGGAGCGGTAACTCCTACAATGAGCAGTTCTTC. The full variable domain, completed using reference TRBV2 and TRBJ2-1, is EPEVTQTPSHQVTQMGQEVILRCVPISNHLYFYWYRQILGQKVEFLVSFYNNEISEKSEIFDDQFSVERPDGSNFTLKIRSTKLEDSAMYFCASKRSGNSYNEQFFGPGTRLTVL.

The gene calls are TRBV20-1 and TRBJ2-7, with D possibly being TRBD1 (6 bases). The germline CDR1 and CDR2 sequences are DFQATT and SNEGSKA (reference sequence). The CDR3 loop spans 12 amino acids. Trimming pared 6 bases from V and 6 bases from J, leaving 15 bases between. The CDR3 DNA sequence: TGCAGTGCAAAAAGACAGGTTCTCGAGCAGTACTTC. Translating it yields CSAKRQVLEQYF.

The chain has TRBV20-1 and TRBJ2-3, with TRBD2 as a possible D gene (6 bases). V lost 1 base and J lost 0, with 11 bases in between. Per germline, CDR1 DFQATT and CDR2 SNEGSKA (reference sequence). This CDR3 has 15 amino acids. CDR3 in DNA: TGCAGTGCTAGAGGCGTGGCGGGGAGCACAGATACGCAGTATTTT. Encoded protein: CSARGVAGSTDTQYF.

The sample holds many counts of this clonotype. The J gene is TRBJ1-1, the V gene TRBV7-2; D unresolved. The CDR3 totals 12 residues. Germline CDR1 is SGHTA and CDR2 is FQGNSA. V was trimmed by 1 base and J by 6 bases, leaving 6 bases between them. The CDR3 DNA follows: TGTGCCAGCAGCTTAGTTTCTTCTGAAGCTTTCTTT. As protein: CASSLVSSEAFF. The full variable domain, rest sourced from reference TRBV7-2 and TRBJ1-1, is GAGVSQSPSNKVTEKGKDVELRCDPISGHTALYWYRQSLGQGLEFLIYFQGNSAPDKSGLPSDRFSAERTGGSVSTLTIQRTQQEDSAVYLCASSLVSSEAFFGQGTRLTVV.

The sample holds a few counts of this clonotype. The rearrangement links TRBV4-3 to TRBJ2-5; 13 bases are shared with TRBD2. Losses at the gene ends were 0 bases for V and 3 bases for J; bases not matched to a gene: 7. There are 18 residues in the CDR3. CDR1 is LGHNA, CDR2 YSLEER, per germline. The CDR3 DNA sequence: TGCGCCAGCAGCCAAGACCCCGGACTAGCGGGGGTTGAAGAGACCCAGTACTTC. It specifies CASSQDPGLAGVEETQYF.

Only a few counts were recorded for this clonotype. CDR3 sequence: CASSLEGVTEAFF. CDR3 in DNA: TGCGCCAGCAGCTTGGAAGGGGTGACTGAAGCTTTCTTT. The V and J genes are TRBV5-1 and TRBJ1-1; weak D call: TRBD1 (5 bases). In germline, CDR1 is SGHRS, CDR2 YFSETQ. The CDR3 has 13 amino acids. V was pared by 0 bases and J by 5 bases, with 8 bases between.

The gene calls are TRBV5-4 and TRBJ2-7, with 9 bases that match TRBD2. V trimming: 3 bases; J trimming: 4 bases; junction bases outside the gene matches: 2. Germline V gene lookup returns CDR1 SGHNT and CDR2 YYREEE (reference sequence). The CDR3 contains 13 residues. The CDR3, as DNA: TGTGCCAGCAGCTGGAGCGGGGGGTACGAGCAGTACTTC. Its translation: CASSWSGGYEQYF.

This chain connects TRBV29-1 to TRBJ2-3, with 11 nucleotides matching TRBD2. V lost 7 bases to trimming and J lost 0 bases; unmatched junction nucleotides: 9. Germline V gene data show CDR1 as SQVTM and CDR2 as ANQGSEA. This CDR3 has 16 amino acids. CDR3 region: CSAVLAGASSTDTQYF. The CDR3, as DNA: TGCAGCGCCGTACTAGCGGGAGCGTCTAGCACAGATACGCAGTATTTT.

CDR3 loop: CASSLFRAPWRGTEAFF. CDR3 DNA sequence: TGTGCCAGCAGTCTTTTCCGAGCCCCCTGGAGGGGCACTGAAGCTTTCTTT. The chain carries TRBV11-2 and TRBJ1-1; a possible D gene is TRBD1 (5 bases). The CDR3 runs to 17 residues. The germline V and J ends were trimmed by 6 bases and 4 bases, with 24 bases remaining between them. CDR1 and CDR2 (germline): SGHAT, FQNNGV.

This clonotype was recorded a few times. The V call is TRBV12-3 or TRBV12-4, the J call TRBJ2-3; maybe TRBD2 (5 bases). V shed 7 bases and J shed 3 bases, with 11 bases lying between them. The CDR3 contains 13 residues. The CDR3 reads CASTLTGTDTQYF. CDR3 sequence (DNA): TGTGCCAGCACCCTAACGGGGACAGATACGCAGTATTTT.

This chain connects TRBV25-1 to TRBJ1-1, with D maybe TRBD1 (5 bases). Trimming took 8 bases from V and 8 from J, leaving 30 bases between them. This CDR3 region has 17 residues. The germline CDR1 and CDR2 sequences are MGHDK and SYGVNS. The DNA for the CDR3 is TGTGCCAGCTCCACCCCGGGGCCGAAGGCCGAACTTGCCGAAGCTTTCTTT. This gives the protein CASSTPGPKAELAEAFF.

The chain links TRBV7-3 to TRBJ2-1, with a possible D match to TRBD2 (6 bases). This CDR3 has 17 residues. The germline V gene encodes CDR1 SGHTA and CDR2 FQGTGA. V was pared by 5 bases and J by 4 bases, with 21 bases between. The CDR3, as DNA: TGTGCCAGCAGCCCCGGGGGTCTCCGGCGGGAATACAATGAGCAGTTCTTC. Protein product: CASSPGGLRREYNEQFF.

The V call is TRBV7-2, the J call TRBJ2-5; no firm D call. Germline V CDR1 and CDR2: SGHTA, FQGNSA. This CDR3 contains 14 residues. V was shortened by 1 base and J by 0 bases, with 6 bases between the two germline ends. The CDR3: CASSLVSYQETQYF. In DNA, the CDR3 is TGTGCCAGCAGCTTAGTCTCGTACCAAGAGACCCAGTACTTC.

This clonotype was observed a handful of times. The V call is TRBV7-9, the J call TRBJ1-2; D not certain. Trimming took 2 bases from V and 3 from J, leaving 10 bases between them. Per germline, CDR1 SEHNR and CDR2 FQNEAQ (reference sequence). The CDR3 is 14 amino acids. The CDR3 protein is CASSLNGPHYGYTF. The CDR3, as DNA: TGTGCCAGCAGCTTAAATGGACCCCACTATGGCTACACCTTC.

This clonotype occurred many times. The J gene is TRBJ2-3, the V gene TRBV15; D uncertain. Germline V gives CDR1 LNHNV, CDR2 YYDKDF (reference sequence). This CDR3 is built from 16 residues. Trimming removed 2 bases at V and 1 base at J, with 13 bases between. This CDR3 is CATSRTRLDRTDTQYF. CDR3 nucleotide sequence: TGTGCCACCAGCAGAACCCGACTCGATCGCACAGATACGCAGTATTTT.

This clonotype was seen only a few times. The chain is built from TRBV9 and TRBJ2-3, with TRBD2 matching over 8 bases. This CDR3 comprises 17 residues. The germline V gene encodes CDR1 SGDLS and CDR2 YYNGEE. J gave up 5 bases and V 0 bases, and 11 bases lay outside the gene matches. As DNA, the CDR3 is TGTGCCAGCAGCGTAGCTACAGGAGCGGGAGTGAAAGATACGCAGTATTTT. Encoded protein: CASSVATGAGVKDTQYF. The variable domain in full, with the rest retrieved from reference TRBV9 and TRBJ2-3, is DSGVTQTPKHLITATGQRVTLRCSPRSGDLSVYWYQQSLDQGLQFLIQYYNGEERAKGNILERFSAQQFPDLHSELNLSSLELGDSALYFCASSVATGAGVKDTQYFGPGTRLTVL.

The chain is built from TRBV6-1 and TRBJ1-1, with D possibly TRBD1 on 5 matching bases. This CDR3 is built from 13 residues. V was clipped by 5 bases and J by 6 bases, with 13 bases between them. In germline, CDR1 is MNHNS, CDR2 SASEGT. For the CDR3, the DNA is TGTGCCAGCAGTCAACAGGTTACGGCTGAAGCTTTCTTT. It specifies CASSQQVTAEAFF.

The chain has TRBV11-1 and TRBJ2-5, with a tentative D call TRBD1 (7 bases). CDR1 and CDR2 (germline): SGHAT, FQDESV (reference sequence). This CDR3 spans 13 amino acids. Trimming cost V 5 bases and J 7 bases, with 14 bases left between them. For the CDR3, the DNA is TGTGCCAGCAGCCGACAGGGAGCGGGGACCCAGTACTTC. Amino acids: CASSRQGAGTQYF.

The chain is built from TRBV9 and TRBJ2-4, with 10 bases aligning to TRBD1. Germline trimming cut 3 bases from V and 0 bases from J; bases unmatched to any gene: 3. The CDR3 is 16 residues long. Looked up from germline, CDR1 is SGDLS and CDR2 is YYNGEE. This CDR3 reads CASSDGQGEAKNIQYF. The CDR3 DNA is TGTGCCAGCAGCGACGGACAGGGGGAAGCCAAAAACATTCAGTACTTC.

The chain is built from TRBV4-3 and TRBJ2-6; D call uncertain. Germline CDR1 reads LGHNA; CDR2 reads YSLEER. This CDR3 contains 15 residues. Trimming shortened V by 1 base and J by 0 bases, and 4 bases separated the two germline ends. The CDR3 DNA is TGCGCCAGCAGCCAAGTCCTCTCTGGGGCCAACGTCCTGACTTTC. Translated, it gives CASSQVLSGANVLTF.

This clonotype has just a few counts. This chain connects TRBV7-2 to TRBJ2-1; a weak D match, TRBD2 (5 bases). V lost 5 bases and J 6 bases, leaving 11 bases between the germline ends. This CDR3 comprises 13 residues. CDR1 is SGHTA and CDR2 is FQGNSA in the germline V gene. CDR3 residues: CASSTTRVNEQFF. CDR3 in DNA: TGTGCCAGCAGCACAACTAGGGTCAATGAGCAGTTCTTC.

Only a few counts were recorded for this clonotype. The rearrangement links TRBV6-5 to TRBJ2-3, with a weak D call TRBD1 (6 bases). Germline V gene lookup returns CDR1 MNHEY and CDR2 SVGAGI. V was clipped by 2 bases and J by 6 bases, with 12 bases between them. The CDR3 covers 14 residues. The CDR3 nucleotides are TGTGCCAGCAGTTACCAGGGGATGTTCGATACGCAGTATTTT. Encoded protein: CASSYQGMFDTQYF.

The chain has TRBV10-3 and TRBJ2-7, with D maybe TRBD2 (5 bases). The CDR3 covers 16 residues. Germline CDR1 is ENHRY and CDR2 is SYGVKD. Trimming took off 6 bases at V and 6 bases at J, with 24 bases between the two ends. The CDR3 DNA sequence: TGTGCCATCAGGCCCGTGACTGCTGCGGGTCTGGGCGAGCAGTACTTC. Its translation: CAIRPVTAAGLGEQYF.

The chain carries TRBV20-1 and TRBJ2-2; TRBD1 matches 7 bases. Germline V gene lookup returns CDR1 DFQATT and CDR2 SNEGSKA (reference sequence). V dropped 6 bases and J dropped 0; count of bases not matched to a gene: 7. This CDR3 region has 15 residues. The CDR3 loop is CSAPGQHTNTGELFF. The DNA for the CDR3 is TGCAGTGCCCCGGGACAGCACACGAACACCGGGGAGCTGTTTTTT.

This clonotype was seen only a few times. The gene calls are TRBV28 and TRBJ2-5; D gene uncertain. Germline values: CDR1 MDHEN, CDR2 SYDVKM. The CDR3 loop spans 12 amino acids. The ends were cut back, 6 bases at V and 6 bases at J, with 11 bases in the middle. The CDR3 sequence: CASSATRKTQYF. The CDR3 nucleotides read TGTGCCAGCAGCGCTACCCGGAAGACCCAGTACTTC.